This TCR beta chain was captured by sequencing in a study of cytotoxic CD8 clonotypes in ibrutinib-treated CLL. Study outcomes and limitations: Public clonotypes were uncommon and contracted or stayed stable on treatment. Higher circulating CD8+ T-cell counts strongly accompanied higher baseline clonality, above age-matched healthy donors.

Some clones are missing from TCRdb's copy, which holds only in-frame ones; the method was immunoSEQ multiplex PCR. The sample lists about 200,000 clones, 60% to 80% occurring once. Details on this clone: Its antigen is as yet unknown. Other DNA sequences in this specimen translate into the identical CDR3.

The V and J ends lost 0 bases and 3 bases respectively, with 6 bases between them. The germline CDR1 and CDR2 sequences are GTSNPN and SVGIG (reference sequence). CDR3 length: 12 amino acids. The genes are TRBV30 and TRBJ2-7; no reliable D call. The sample was PBMCs, taken after 12 months of ibrutinib treatment. This sequence originates from a human donor with chronic lymphocytic leukemia. As DNA, the CDR3 is TGTGCCTGGAGTGTGAATGGCTACGAGCAGTACTTC. It is translated as CAWSVNGYEQYF.